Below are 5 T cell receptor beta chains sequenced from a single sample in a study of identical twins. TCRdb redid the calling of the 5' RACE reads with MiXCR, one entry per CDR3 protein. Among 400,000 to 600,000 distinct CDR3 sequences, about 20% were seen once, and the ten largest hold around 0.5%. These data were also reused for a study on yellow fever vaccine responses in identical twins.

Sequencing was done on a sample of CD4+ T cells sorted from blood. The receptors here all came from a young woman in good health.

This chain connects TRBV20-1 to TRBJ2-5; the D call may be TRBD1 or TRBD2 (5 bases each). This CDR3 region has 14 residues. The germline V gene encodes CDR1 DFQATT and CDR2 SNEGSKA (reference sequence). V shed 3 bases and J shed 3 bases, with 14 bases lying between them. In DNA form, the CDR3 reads TGCAGTGCTAGGAAAAGGGGACGAGAAGAGACCCAGTACTTC. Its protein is CSARKRGREETQYF.

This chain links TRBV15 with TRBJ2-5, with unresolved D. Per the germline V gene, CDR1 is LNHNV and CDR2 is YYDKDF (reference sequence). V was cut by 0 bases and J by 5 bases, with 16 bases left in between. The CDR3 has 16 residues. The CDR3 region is CATSRETSPAHETQYF. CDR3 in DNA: TGTGCCACCAGCAGAGAAACCTCCCCCGCGCACGAGACCCAGTACTTC.

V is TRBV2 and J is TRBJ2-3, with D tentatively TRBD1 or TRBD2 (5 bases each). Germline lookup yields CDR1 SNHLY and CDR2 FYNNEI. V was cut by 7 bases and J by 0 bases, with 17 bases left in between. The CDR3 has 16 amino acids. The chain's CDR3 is CASKPDRDPSTDTQYF. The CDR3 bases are TGTGCCAGCAAACCTGACCGGGACCCAAGCACAGATACGCAGTATTTT.

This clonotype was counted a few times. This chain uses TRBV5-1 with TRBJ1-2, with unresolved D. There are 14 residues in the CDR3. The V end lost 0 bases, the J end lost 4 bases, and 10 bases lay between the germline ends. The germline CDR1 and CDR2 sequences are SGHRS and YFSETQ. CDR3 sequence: CASSLDGGGYGYTF. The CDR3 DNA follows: TGCGCCAGCAGCTTGGATGGAGGAGGCTATGGCTACACCTTC.

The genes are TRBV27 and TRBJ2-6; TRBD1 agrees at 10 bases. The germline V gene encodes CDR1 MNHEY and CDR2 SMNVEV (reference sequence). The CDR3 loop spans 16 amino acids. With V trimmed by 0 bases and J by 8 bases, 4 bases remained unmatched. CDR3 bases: TGTGCCAGCAGTTTATCGGGGACAGGGGACTCCAACGTCCTGACTTTC. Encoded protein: CASSLSGTGDSNVLTF.